The sequence of this T cell receptor (beta chain) was determined in a study of cytomegalovirus exposure and HLA in healthy donors. At the level of the study: Early release data held approximately 81 million unique TCRs from HLA-typed donors.

Amplification used 60 Vbeta primers and 13 Jbeta primers. How the authors handled the data: The authors later counted 70 million to 85 million unique TCR beta chains, approximately 10 million of them shared. The table came from immunoSEQ multiplex PCR; TCRdb's copy has only in-frame clones and leaves some out. Clone size and V and J calls were adopted from that table, with D and trimming inferred from the DNA. Among roughly 230,000 clones listed, around 90% were seen once. Germline V gives CDR1 MRHNA, CDR2 SNTAGT. The J segment lost 3 bases and the V segment lost 7 bases, leaving 12 bases of the junction unmatched. The CDR3 runs 15 residues.

The TCR originated in a girl aged 2 to 9 in good health and CMV-seronegative. Sample: PBMCs. The chain links TRBV6-4 to TRBJ2-7; 7 nucleotides line up with TRBD1. The CDR3 sequence is CASTTPTGSRYEQYF. CDR3 nucleotides: TGTGCCAGCACGACCCCGACAGGGAGTCGCTACGAGCAGTACTTC.